These T cell receptor beta chains were read from a single sample in a study of beta chain features in type 1 diabetes. Repertoires were generated with immunoSEQ multiplex PCR, while TCRdb's copy carries only in-frame clones and drops some. This table holds 150,000 to 190,000 clones, about a tenth found once. Sequenced material: central memory CD4+ T cells from blood. These receptor sequences come from a young man with type 1 diabetes. CDR3s include the opening cysteine and the closing phenylalanine or tryptophan. A D gene is named only where the DNA matches it firmly. Not every row has a clone size; where given, it reads once, few, many or a size class.

j_gene: TRBJ2-7
v_gene: TRBV7-2
abundance: .
d_gene: TRBD2
CDR3nt: TGTGCCAGCAGCGATAGTTTTTCTGGGACTAGTTTCTCCTACGAGCAGTACTTC
CDR3aa: CASSDSFSGTSFSYEQYF

j_gene: TRBJ2-1
v_gene: TRBV5-4
abundance: few
d_gene: TRBD2
CDR3nt: TGTGCCAGCAGCTTCAGCGGGAGCAACTACAATGAGCAGTTCTTC
CDR3aa: CASSFSGSNYNEQFF

j_gene: TRBJ2-7
v_gene: TRBV11-2
abundance: .
d_gene: .
CDR3nt: TGTGCCAGCAGCTTAGGCTTCAGCTCCTACGAGCAGTACTTC
CDR3aa: CASSLGFSSYEQYF

j_gene: TRBJ2-2
v_gene: TRBV28
abundance: few
d_gene: .
CDR3nt: TGTGCCAGCAGTCATGGGGGGACTTACACCGGGGAGCTGTTTTTT
CDR3aa: CASSHGGTYTGELFF

j_gene: TRBJ1-2
v_gene: TRBV6-5
abundance: .
d_gene: TRBD1
CDR3nt: TGTGCCAGCAGTTACCGGACAGGCGCCCATGGCTACACCTTC
CDR3aa: CASSYRTGAHGYTF

j_gene: TRBJ2-3
v_gene: TRBV5-6
abundance: few
d_gene: TRBD2
CDR3nt: TGTGCCAGCAGCTACGGAGCGGGAGCCCCTACAGATACGCAGTATTTT
CDR3aa: CASSYGAGAPTDTQYF

j_gene: TRBJ1-3
v_gene: TRBV11-1
abundance: few
d_gene: .
CDR3nt: TGTGCCAGCAGCCAGGACTCTGGAAACACCATATATTTT
CDR3aa: CASSQDSGNTIYF

j_gene: TRBJ2-4
v_gene: TRBV11-1
abundance: few
d_gene: .
CDR3nt: TGTGCCAGCAGCTTAGGGGGGCAAAACATTCAGTACTTC
CDR3aa: CASSLGGQNIQYF

j_gene: TRBJ1-1
v_gene: TRBV7-9
abundance: .
d_gene: .
CDR3nt: TGTGCCAGCAGCTTAACAGCGAACACTGAAGCTTTCTTT
CDR3aa: CASSLTANTEAFF

j_gene: TRBJ2-1
v_gene: TRBV2
abundance: few
d_gene: TRBD2
CDR3nt: TGTGCCAGCAGAGGGGGGGTAGCGGGGCGAGGGTACAATGAGCAGTTCTTC
CDR3aa: CASRGGVAGRGYNEQFF

j_gene: TRBJ2-3
v_gene: TRBV28
abundance: .
d_gene: .
CDR3nt: TGTGCCAGCAGTTGGCAGTCAGATACGCAGTATTTT
CDR3aa: CASSWQSDTQYF

j_gene: TRBJ1-4
v_gene: TRBV14
abundance: few
d_gene: .
CDR3nt: TGTGCCAGCAGCCTTAGGGGTAATGAAAAACTGTTTTTT
CDR3aa: CASSLRGNEKLFF

j_gene: TRBJ1-2
v_gene: TRBV4-1
abundance: few
d_gene: TRBD1
CDR3nt: TGCGCCAGCAGCCTCCAGACAGGGGAGTTATCGGGCGGCTACACCTTC
CDR3aa: CASSLQTGELSGGYTF

j_gene: TRBJ1-2
v_gene: TRBV6-6
abundance: .
d_gene: .
CDR3nt: TGTGCCAGCAGCCGACAGCTGTCCTTTAACTATGGCTACACCTTC
CDR3aa: CASSRQLSFNYGYTF

j_gene: TRBJ2-5
v_gene: TRBV7-2
abundance: few
d_gene: .
CDR3nt: TGTGCCAGCAGCTTAGCCTACCCGGGGGGCGGAGAGGAGACCCAGTACTTC
CDR3aa: CASSLAYPGGGEETQYF

j_gene: TRBJ2-3
v_gene: TRBV7-3
abundance: .
d_gene: TRBD1
CDR3nt: TGTGCCAGCAGCTCGACCCGGGACAGGGGTTCAGATACGCAGTATTTT
CDR3aa: CASSSTRDRGSDTQYF

j_gene: TRBJ2-1
v_gene: TRBV5-1
abundance: few
d_gene: TRBD2
CDR3nt: TGCGCCAGCAGCTTCCGAGCGAGCGGGGGCTACAATGAGCAGTTCTTC
CDR3aa: CASSFRASGGYNEQFF

j_gene: TRBJ2-5
v_gene: TRBV15
abundance: .
d_gene: .
CDR3nt: TGTGCCACCAGCAGAGATGAGGAGACCCAGTACTTC
CDR3aa: CATSRDEETQYF

j_gene: TRBJ2-3
v_gene: TRBV28
abundance: .
d_gene: .
CDR3nt: TGTGCCAGCAGTGGCCGAGTGAGGGTCGCAGATACGCAGTATTTT
CDR3aa: CASSGRVRVADTQYF

j_gene: TRBJ2-2
v_gene: TRBV15
abundance: few
d_gene: .
CDR3nt: TGTGCCACCAGCAGGAGGGGGGGAGCGGGCACCGGGGAGCTGTTTTTT
CDR3aa: CATSRRGGAGTGELFF

j_gene: TRBJ2-1
v_gene: TRBV19
abundance: .
d_gene: TRBD2
CDR3nt: TGTGCCAGTACCCCAGCGGGAGGGGCCTACAATGAGCAGTTCTTC
CDR3aa: CASTPAGGAYNEQFF

j_gene: TRBJ2-5
v_gene: TRBV5-6
abundance: .
d_gene: .
CDR3nt: TGTGCCAGCAGCTTGGGGACAGTACAAGAGACCCAGTACTTC
CDR3aa: CASSLGTVQETQYF

j_gene: TRBJ2-1
v_gene: TRBV7-2
abundance: .
d_gene: .
CDR3nt: TGTGCCAGCAGCTTAGTGAGACTAGTAGTATACAATGAGCAGTTCTTC
CDR3aa: CASSLVRLVVYNEQFF

j_gene: TRBJ2-7
v_gene: TRBV28
abundance: .
d_gene: TRBD2
CDR3nt: TGTGCCAGCAGTGTACTAGCGGGGGCCTCCGGGCAGTACTTC
CDR3aa: CASSVLAGASGQYF

j_gene: TRBJ2-7
v_gene: TRBV5-1
abundance: .
d_gene: .
CDR3nt: TGCGCCAGCAGCTTCTACCACGAGCAGTACTTC
CDR3aa: CASSFYHEQYF

j_gene: TRBJ1-5
v_gene: TRBV15
abundance: few
d_gene: .
CDR3nt: TGTGCCACCAGCCCTGGAGCCAATCAGCCCCAGCATTTT
CDR3aa: CATSPGANQPQHF

j_gene: TRBJ1-1
v_gene: TRBV28
abundance: .
d_gene: TRBD1
CDR3nt: TGTGCCAGCAGTTGGCCCCCTCCGATGGACAGGAAAGCTTTCTTT
CDR3aa: CASSWPPPMDRKAFF

j_gene: TRBJ2-3
v_gene: TRBV23-1
abundance: few
d_gene: TRBD2
CDR3nt: TGCGCCAGCAGTCTTCTGGCGGGGGGTTGGGGGGTTGGCACAGATACGCAGTATTTT
CDR3aa: CASSLLAGGWGVGTDTQYF